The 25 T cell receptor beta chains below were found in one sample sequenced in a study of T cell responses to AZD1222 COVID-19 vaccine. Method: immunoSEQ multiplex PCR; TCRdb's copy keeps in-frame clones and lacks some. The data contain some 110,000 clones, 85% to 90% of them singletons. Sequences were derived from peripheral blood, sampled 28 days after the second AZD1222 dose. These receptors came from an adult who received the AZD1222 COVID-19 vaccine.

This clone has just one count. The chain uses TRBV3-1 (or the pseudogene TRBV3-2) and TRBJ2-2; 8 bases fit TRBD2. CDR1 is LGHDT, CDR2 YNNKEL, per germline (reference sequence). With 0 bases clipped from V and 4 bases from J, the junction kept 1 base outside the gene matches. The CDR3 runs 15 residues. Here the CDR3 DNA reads TGTGCCAGCAGCCAAGAAGCGGGAGCCACCGGGGAGCTGTTTTTT. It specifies CASSQEAGATGELFF.

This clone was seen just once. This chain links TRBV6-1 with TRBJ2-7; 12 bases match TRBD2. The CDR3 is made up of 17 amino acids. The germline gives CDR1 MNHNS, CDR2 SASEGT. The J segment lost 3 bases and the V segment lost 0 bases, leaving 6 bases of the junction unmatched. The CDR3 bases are TGTGCCAGCAGTGAAGCGATACTAGCGGGAGGCTTCTACGAGCAGTACTTC. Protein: CASSEAILAGGFYEQYF.

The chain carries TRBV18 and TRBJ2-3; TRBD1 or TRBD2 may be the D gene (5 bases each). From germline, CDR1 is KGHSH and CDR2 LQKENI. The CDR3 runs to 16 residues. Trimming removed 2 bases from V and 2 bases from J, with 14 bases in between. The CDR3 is CASSPGWQGVTDTQYF. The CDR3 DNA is TGTGCCAGCTCACCAGGGTGGCAGGGAGTCACAGATACGCAGTATTTT.

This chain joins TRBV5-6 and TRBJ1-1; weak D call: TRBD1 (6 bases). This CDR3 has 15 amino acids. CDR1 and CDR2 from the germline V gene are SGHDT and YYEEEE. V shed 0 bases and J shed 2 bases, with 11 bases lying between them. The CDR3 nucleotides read TGTGCCAGCAGCTTGGGTGGGACAACTAACACTGAAGCTTTCTTT. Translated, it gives CASSLGGTTNTEAFF.

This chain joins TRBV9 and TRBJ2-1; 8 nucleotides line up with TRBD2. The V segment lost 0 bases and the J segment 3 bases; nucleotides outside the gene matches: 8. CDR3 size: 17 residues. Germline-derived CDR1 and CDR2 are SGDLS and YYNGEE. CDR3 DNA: TGTGCCAGCAGCGTAGCGCCCGCGGGAGGACTCTACAATGAGCAGTTCTTC. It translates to CASSVAPAGGLYNEQFF.

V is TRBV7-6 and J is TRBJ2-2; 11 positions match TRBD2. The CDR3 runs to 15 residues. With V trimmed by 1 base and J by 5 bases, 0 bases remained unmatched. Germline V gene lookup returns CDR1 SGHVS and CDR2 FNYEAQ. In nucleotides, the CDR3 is TGTGCCAGCAGCTTAGGGACTAGCGGGACCGGGGAGCTGTTTTTT. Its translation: CASSLGTSGTGELFF.

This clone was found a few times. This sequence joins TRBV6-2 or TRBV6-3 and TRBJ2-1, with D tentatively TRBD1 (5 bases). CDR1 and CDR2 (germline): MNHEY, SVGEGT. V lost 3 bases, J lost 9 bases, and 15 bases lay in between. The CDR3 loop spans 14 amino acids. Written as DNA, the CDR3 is TGTGCCAGCAGTTATGCAGGGAATAGTGCTGAGCAGTTCTTC. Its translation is CASSYAGNSAEQFF.

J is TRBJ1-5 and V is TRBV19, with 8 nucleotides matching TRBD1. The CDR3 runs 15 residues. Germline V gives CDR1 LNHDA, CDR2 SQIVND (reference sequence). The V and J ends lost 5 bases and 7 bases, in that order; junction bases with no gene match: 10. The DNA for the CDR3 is TGTGCCAGTAGTTCGCAGGGGGCGTCTATCCAGCCCCAGCATTTT. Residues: CASSSQGASIQPQHF. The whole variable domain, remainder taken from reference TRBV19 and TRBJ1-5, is DGGITQSPKYLFRKEGQNVTLSCEQNLNHDAMYWYRQDPGQGLRLIYYSQIVNDFQKGDIAEGYSVSREKKESFPLTVTSAQKNPTAFYLCASSSQGASIQPQHFGDGTRLSIL.

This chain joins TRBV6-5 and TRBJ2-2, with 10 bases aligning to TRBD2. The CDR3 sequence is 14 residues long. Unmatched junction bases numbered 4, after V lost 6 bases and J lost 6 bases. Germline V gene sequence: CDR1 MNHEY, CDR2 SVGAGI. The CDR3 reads CASRPGLAAGELFF. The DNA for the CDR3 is TGTGCCAGCAGACCCGGACTAGCGGCCGGGGAGCTGTTTTTT.

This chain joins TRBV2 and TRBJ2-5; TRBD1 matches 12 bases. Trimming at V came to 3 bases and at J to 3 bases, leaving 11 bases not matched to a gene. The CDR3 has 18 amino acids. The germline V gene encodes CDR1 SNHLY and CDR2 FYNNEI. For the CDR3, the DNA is TGTGCCAGCAGTGACTTACCGGGACAGGGGGCATCGGAAGAGACCCAGTACTTC. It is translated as CASSDLPGQGASEETQYF.

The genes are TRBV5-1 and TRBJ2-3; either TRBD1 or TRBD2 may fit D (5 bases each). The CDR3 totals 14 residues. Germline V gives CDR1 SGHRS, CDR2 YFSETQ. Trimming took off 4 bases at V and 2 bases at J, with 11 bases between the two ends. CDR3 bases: TGCGCCAGCAGCCGGGACGGTGACACAGATACGCAGTATTTT. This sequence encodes CASSRDGDTDTQYF.

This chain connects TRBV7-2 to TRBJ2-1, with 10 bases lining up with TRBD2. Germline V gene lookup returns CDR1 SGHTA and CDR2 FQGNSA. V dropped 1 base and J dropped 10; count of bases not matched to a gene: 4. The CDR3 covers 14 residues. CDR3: CASSLGAGGHEQFF. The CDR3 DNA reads TGTGCCAGCAGCTTAGGAGCGGGGGGGCACGAGCAGTTCTTC. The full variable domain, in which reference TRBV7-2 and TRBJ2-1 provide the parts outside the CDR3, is GAGVSQSPSNKVTEKGKDVELRCDPISGHTALYWYRQSLGQGLEFLIYFQGNSAPDKSGLPSDRFSAERTGGSVSTLTIQRTQQEDSAVYLCASSLGAGGHEQFFGPGTRLTVL.

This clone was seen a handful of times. The CDR3 is CASSLEGLSTDTQYF. The DNA of the CDR3 is TGTGCCAGCAGCTTAGAGGGACTAAGCACAGATACGCAGTATTTT. This chain joins TRBV11-2 and TRBJ2-3; 7 bases match TRBD2. V was pared by 0 bases and J by 0 bases, with 0 bases of the junction left unmatched. In germline, CDR1 is SGHAT, CDR2 FQNNGV. The CDR3 covers 15 residues.

The CDR3 region is CASSKGRRDSNEQYF. CDR3 nucleotide sequence: TGTGCCAGCAGCAAAGGACGCCGGGACAGTAACGAGCAGTACTTC. The V and J genes are TRBV21-1 and TRBJ2-7; the table names TRBD1, a call not compared with the DNA. TRBV21-1 is termed a pseudogene. This CDR3 spans 15 amino acids.

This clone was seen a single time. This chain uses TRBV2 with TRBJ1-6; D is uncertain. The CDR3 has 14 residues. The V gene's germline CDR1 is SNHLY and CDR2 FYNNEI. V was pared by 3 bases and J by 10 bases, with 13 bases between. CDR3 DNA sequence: TGTGCCAGCAGTGATCGAACAGCTCGCTCACCCCTCCACTTT. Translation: CASSDRTARSPLHF.

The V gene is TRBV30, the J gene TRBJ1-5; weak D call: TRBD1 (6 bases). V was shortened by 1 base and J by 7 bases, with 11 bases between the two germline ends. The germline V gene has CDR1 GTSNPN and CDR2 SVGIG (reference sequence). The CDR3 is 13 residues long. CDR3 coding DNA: TGTGCCTGGAGTGGACAGGTCGGACAGCCCCAGCATTTT. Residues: CAWSGQVGQPQHF.

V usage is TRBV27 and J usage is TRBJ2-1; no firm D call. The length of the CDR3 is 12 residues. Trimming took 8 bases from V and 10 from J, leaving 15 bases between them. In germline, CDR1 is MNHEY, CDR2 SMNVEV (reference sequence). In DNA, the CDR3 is TGTGCCAGCCGAAGACGTGCTGGGGAGCAGTTCTTC. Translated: CASRRRAGEQFF.

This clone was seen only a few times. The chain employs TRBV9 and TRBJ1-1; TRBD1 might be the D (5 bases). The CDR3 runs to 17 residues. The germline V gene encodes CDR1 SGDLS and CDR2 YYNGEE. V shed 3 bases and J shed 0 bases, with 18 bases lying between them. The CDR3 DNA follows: TGTGCCAGCAGCGGGCAGAGGGGCCCTCTGATGAACACTGAAGCTTTCTTT. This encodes CASSGQRGPLMNTEAFF.

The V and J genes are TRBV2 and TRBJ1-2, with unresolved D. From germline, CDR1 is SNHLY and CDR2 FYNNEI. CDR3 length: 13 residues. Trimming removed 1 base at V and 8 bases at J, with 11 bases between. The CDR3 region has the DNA TGTGCCAGCAGTGAAGTTCAGGCGGGAGGCTACACCTTC. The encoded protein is CASSEVQAGGYTF.

This chain's CDR3 is CASRQNTEAFF. In DNA, the CDR3 is TGTGCCAGCAGGCAGAACACTGAAGCTTTCTTT. The chain uses TRBV25-1 and TRBJ1-1, with unresolved D. The V gene lost 6 bases and the J gene lost 1 base, with 3 bases spanning the gap. The length of the CDR3 is 11 residues. Germline loops: CDR1 MGHDK, CDR2 SYGVNS.

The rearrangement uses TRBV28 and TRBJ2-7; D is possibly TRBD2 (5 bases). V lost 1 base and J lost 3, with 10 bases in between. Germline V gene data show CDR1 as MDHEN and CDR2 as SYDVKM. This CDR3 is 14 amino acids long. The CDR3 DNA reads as TGTGCCAGCAGTTTATCCGGGAACGGCTACGAGCAGTACTTC. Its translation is CASSLSGNGYEQYF.

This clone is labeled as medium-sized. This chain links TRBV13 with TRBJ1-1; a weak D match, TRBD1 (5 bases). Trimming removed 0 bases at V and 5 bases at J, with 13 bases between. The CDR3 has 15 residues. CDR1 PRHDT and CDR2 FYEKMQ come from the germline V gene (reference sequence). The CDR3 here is CASSLGAGGVTEAFF. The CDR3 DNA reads TGTGCCAGCAGCTTAGGGGCAGGAGGGGTAACTGAAGCTTTCTTT.

This CDR3 reads CASSPGQGWRYF. The CDR3 coding sequence is TGTGCCAGCTCACCGGGACAGGGTTGGAGGTACTTC. This chain joins TRBV18 and TRBJ2-4, with 9 bases that match TRBD1. The length of the CDR3 is 12 residues. Trimming took 3 bases from V and 15 from J; bases not matched to a gene: 6. Germline CDR1 reads KGHSH; CDR2 reads LQKENI. The full variable domain, rest sourced from reference TRBV18 and TRBJ2-4, is NAGVMQNPRHLVRRRGQEARLRCSPMKGHSHVYWYRQLPEEGLKFMVYLQKENIIDESGMPKERFSAEFPKEGPSILRIQQVVRGDSAAYFCASSPGQGWRYFGAGTRLSVL.

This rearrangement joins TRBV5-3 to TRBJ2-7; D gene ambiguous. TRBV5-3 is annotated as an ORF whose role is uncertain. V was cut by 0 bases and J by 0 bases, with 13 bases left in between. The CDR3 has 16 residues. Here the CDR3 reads CARSLGVPQCSYEQYF. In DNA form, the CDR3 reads TGTGCCAGAAGCTTGGGGGTCCCCCAATGCTCCTACGAGCAGTACTTC.

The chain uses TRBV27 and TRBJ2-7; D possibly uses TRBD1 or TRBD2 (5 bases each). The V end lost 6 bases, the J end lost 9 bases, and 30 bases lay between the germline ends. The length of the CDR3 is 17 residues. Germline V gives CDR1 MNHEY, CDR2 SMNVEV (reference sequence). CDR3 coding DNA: TGTGCCAGCAGAACCACCTGGGCCCGGGGCGGCCGAACGCGGCAGTACTTC. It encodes CASRTTWARGGRTRQYF.